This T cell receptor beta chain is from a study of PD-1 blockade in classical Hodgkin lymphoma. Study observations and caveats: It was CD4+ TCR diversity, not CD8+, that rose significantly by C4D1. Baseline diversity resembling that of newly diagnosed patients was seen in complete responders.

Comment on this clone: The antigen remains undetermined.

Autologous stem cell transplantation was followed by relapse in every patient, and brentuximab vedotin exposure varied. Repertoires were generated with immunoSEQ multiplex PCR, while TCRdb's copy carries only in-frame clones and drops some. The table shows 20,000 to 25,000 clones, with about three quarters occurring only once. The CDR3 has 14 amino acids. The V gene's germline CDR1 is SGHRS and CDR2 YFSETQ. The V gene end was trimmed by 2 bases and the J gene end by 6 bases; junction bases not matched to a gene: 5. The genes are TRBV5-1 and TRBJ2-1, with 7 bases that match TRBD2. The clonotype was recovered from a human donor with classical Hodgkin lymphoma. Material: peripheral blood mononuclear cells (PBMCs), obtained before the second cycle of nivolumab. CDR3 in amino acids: CASSLLLAGNEQFF. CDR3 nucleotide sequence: TGCGCCAGCAGCTTATTATTAGCGGGCAATGAGCAGTTCTTC. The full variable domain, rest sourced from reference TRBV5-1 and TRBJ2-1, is KAGVTQTPRYLIKTRGQQVTLSCSPISGHRSVSWYQQTPGQGLQFLFEYFSETQRNKGNFPGRFSGRQFSNSRSEMNVSTLELGDSALYLCASSLLLAGNEQFFGPGTRLTVL.